One sample yielded the 32 T cell receptor beta chains listed below, sequenced in a study of molecular identifiers for immune sequencing clone quantification. From the PCR reads, TCRdb called clonotypes with MiXCR, one entry per CDR3 protein. The repertoire includes approximately 590,000 distinct CDR3 sequences, less than 30% of them detected once, and about 0.73% sits in the top ten. Source material: naive CD8+ T cells from blood, with Jurkat cell RNA spiked in. Subset given: FACS-sorted CD8+CD4-CCR7+CD45RA+ naive T cells. These receptors all stem from a human donor in good health. Some libraries in this study had Jurkat cell RNA spiked in.

This chain joins TRBV5-6 and TRBJ2-5; D not certain. Germline-derived CDR1 and CDR2 are SGHDT and YYEEEE. Trimming cost V 7 bases and J 5 bases, with 18 bases left between them. The CDR3 is 14 amino acids. The CDR3 DNA reads as TGTGCCAGCGGTAGGGTTGTGGATCCGGAGACCCAGTACTTC. It codes for CASGRVVDPETQYF.

With respect to this clonotype: It may be a read error: a sequence one base away is much more abundant. The V and J genes are TRBV6-2 or TRBV6-3 and TRBJ1-2, with D possibly matching TRBD1 (5 bases). The germline V and J ends were trimmed by 4 bases and 4 bases, with 16 bases remaining between them. The CDR3 spans 15 residues. The germline gives CDR1 MNHEY, CDR2 SVGEGT. The CDR3 spells CASSWIPRQFYGYTF. The CDR3 DNA reads TGTGCCAGCAGTTGGATACCGAGACAGTTCTATGGCTACACCTTC.

This clonotype was counted ten times or more. V usage is TRBV9 and J usage is TRBJ1-2, with TRBD1 as a possible D gene (6 bases). CDR3 length: 15 residues. In germline, CDR1 is SGDLS, CDR2 YYNGEE. V shed 4 bases and J shed 2 bases, with 15 bases lying between them. The CDR3 protein is CASSTDKQGNYGYTF. CDR3 sequence (DNA): TGTGCCAGCAGCACTGACAAACAGGGAAACTATGGCTACACCTTC.

The V gene is TRBV12-3 or TRBV12-4, the J gene TRBJ2-3, with D unclear. The J call could be wrong; TRBJ1-5 is a better fit for the DNA end. The CDR3 has 15 residues. DNA of the CDR3: TGTGCCAGCAGTTTTCCTAGCCTGACCACAGATACGCAGCATTTT. Protein sequence: CASSFPSLTTDTQHF.

This clonotype was counted at least ten times. V usage is TRBV28 and J usage is TRBJ2-7, with D hard to call. V shed 7 bases and J shed 4 bases, with 14 bases lying between them. The germline gives CDR1 MDHEN, CDR2 SYDVKM. There are 13 residues in the CDR3. The CDR3: CASINRNGYEQYF. The DNA of the CDR3 is TGTGCCAGCATCAATCGTAATGGGTACGAGCAGTACTTC. Using reference TRBV28 and TRBJ2-7 for the parts outside the CDR3, the full variable domain is DVKVTQSSRYLVKRTGEKVFLECVQDMDHENMFWYRQDPGLGLRLIYFSYDVKMKEKGDIPEGYSVSREKKERFSLILESASTNQTSMYLCASINRNGYEQYFGPGTRLTVT.

This clonotype was seen once. The rearrangement links TRBV4-3 to TRBJ2-7; 7 positions agree with TRBD1. The CDR3 is 16 residues long. V shed 6 bases, J shed 2 bases, and the junction held 13 bases outside the gene matches. CDR1 and CDR2 (germline): LGHNA, YSLEER. DNA for the CDR3: TGCGCCAGCAGATCGTGGCTGGGGACAGCAGCCTACGAGCAGTACTTC. Amino acids: CASRSWLGTAAYEQYF.

About this clonotype itself: A much larger clonotype is one base distant, so this may be a read error. V usage is TRBV7-9 and J usage is TRBJ2-2; D ambiguous. V was cut by 6 bases and J by 3 bases, with 17 bases left in between. Germline assignment: CDR1 SEHNR and CDR2 FQNEAQ (reference sequence). CDR3 size: 16 residues. The CDR3 DNA reads as TGTGCCAGCAGTTTTTCTCTAGTGGCGGACACCGGGGAGCTGTTTTTT. Protein sequence: CASSFSLVADTGELFF.

This clonotype was seen repeatedly, ten times or more. V and J are TRBV6-2 or TRBV6-3 and TRBJ1-5; perhaps TRBD1 as D (6 bases). Germline loops: CDR1 MNHEY, CDR2 SVGEGT. The CDR3 spans 16 residues. V shed 2 bases and J shed 4 bases, with 15 bases lying between them. This CDR3 reads CASSYTQGYGNQPQHF. As DNA, the CDR3 is TGTGCCAGCAGTTACACACAGGGTTACGGGAATCAGCCCCAGCATTTT.

This clonotype was seen ten or more times. The V and J genes are TRBV19 and TRBJ2-3, with D possibly being TRBD1 (6 bases). Germline CDR1 reads LNHDA; CDR2 reads SQIVND (reference sequence). The CDR3 is made up of 14 amino acids. The CDR3 is CATTRDINTDTQYF. The CDR3 nucleotides read TGTGCTACTACACGGGACATCAACACAGATACGCAGTATTTT.

This clonotype was detected ten times or more. This chain uses TRBV10-3 with TRBJ2-4, with 9 bases aligning to TRBD2. The CDR3 totals 16 residues. V shed 7 bases, J shed 2 bases, and the junction held 9 bases outside the gene matches. Germline CDR1 ENHRY, CDR2 SYGVKD. The CDR3 spells CAINGGLANSKNIQYF. The CDR3 coding sequence is TGTGCCATCAATGGAGGACTAGCGAACTCCAAAAACATTCAGTACTTC.

This sequence joins TRBV7-9 and TRBJ2-7; D is unresolved. This CDR3 comprises 17 residues. Germline V CDR1 and CDR2: SEHNR, FQNEAQ (reference sequence). The V and J ends lost 5 bases and 2 bases respectively, with 22 bases between them. CDR3 loop: CASSAAVWAAPTYEQYF. Here the CDR3 DNA reads TGTGCCAGCAGCGCCGCCGTTTGGGCCGCCCCCACCTACGAGCAGTACTTC.

J is TRBJ1-2 and V is TRBV5-4; 8 positions agree with TRBD1. The CDR3 has 13 residues. V lost 4 bases, J lost 5 bases, and 4 bases stayed unmatched. Germline assignment: CDR1 SGHNT and CDR2 YYREEE (reference sequence). The CDR3 protein is CASSPRGRYGYTF. The CDR3 nucleotides are TGTGCCAGCAGCCCCAGGGGGCGTTATGGCTACACCTTC. Full variable domain (missing parts from reference TRBV5-4 and TRBJ1-2): ETGVTQSPTHLIKTRGQQVTLRCSSQSGHNTVSWYQQALGQGPQFIFQYYREEENGRGNFPPRFSGLQFPNYSSELNVNALELDDSALYLCASSPRGRYGYTFGSGTRLTVV.

The chain has TRBV12-3 or TRBV12-4 and TRBJ2-7; D possibly matches TRBD1 or TRBD2 (5 bases each). This CDR3 has 12 amino acids. V was trimmed by 4 bases and J by 6 bases, leaving 10 bases between them. The DNA of the CDR3 is TGTGCCAGCAGTTCGCCGGGGACCGAGCAGTACTTC. Protein sequence: CASSSPGTEQYF.

In its sample, this clonotype was seen a few times. The chain carries TRBV11-2 and TRBJ2-7; D may be TRBD2 (5 bases). Trimming left V 5 bases short and J 3 bases short, with 23 bases between. CDR1 SGHAT and CDR2 FQNNGV come from the germline V gene. The length of the CDR3 is 17 residues. CDR3 in DNA: TGTGCCAGCAGCCGACCCCTCGGTAAAGCGGAGCTCTACGAGCAGTACTTC. As protein: CASSRPLGKAELYEQYF.

This clonotype showed up many times. This chain connects TRBV30 to TRBJ2-7; the D call may be TRBD1 or TRBD2 (5 bases each). The germline V and J ends were trimmed by 0 bases and 2 bases, with 14 bases remaining between them. Per germline, CDR1 GTSNPN and CDR2 SVGIG (reference sequence). This CDR3 is built from 15 residues. The CDR3 sequence is CAWSVGTPPAYEQYF. DNA of the CDR3: TGTGCCTGGAGTGTAGGGACCCCGCCAGCCTACGAGCAGTACTTC.

This clonotype has a handful of counts. The rearrangement joins TRBV4-3 to TRBJ2-1, with TRBD2 matching 9 bases. The CDR3 runs to 17 residues. Per germline, CDR1 LGHNA and CDR2 YSLEER. Germline trimming cut 0 bases from V and 4 bases from J; bases unmatched to any gene: 7. The CDR3 sequence is CASSQDMSSGSYNEQFF. The CDR3 DNA is TGCGCCAGCAGCCAAGATATGAGTAGCGGGAGTTACAATGAGCAGTTCTTC.

There are many counts of this clonotype. V and J are TRBV6-2 or TRBV6-3 and TRBJ2-1, with D possibly matching TRBD2 (5 bases). V lost 4 bases and J lost 5, with 6 bases in between. Germline assignment: CDR1 MNHEY and CDR2 SVGEGT. This CDR3 has 12 amino acids. CDR3 nucleotide sequence: TGTGCCAGCAGTTGGGGAGACAATGAGCAGTTCTTC. This codes for CASSWGDNEQFF.

The chain is built from TRBV20-1 and TRBJ2-7; D ambiguous. V lost 6 bases, J lost 3 bases, and 9 bases lay in between. The CDR3 consists of 11 residues. Germline V gene sequence: CDR1 DFQATT, CDR2 SNEGSKA (reference sequence). CDR3: CSAPLGYEQYF. The DNA of the CDR3 is TGCAGTGCCCCACTCGGCTACGAGCAGTACTTC.

This clonotype was detected many times. This chain connects TRBV7-6 to TRBJ2-7; unclear D gene. Looked up from germline, CDR1 is SGHVS and CDR2 is FNYEAQ. Trimming pared 5 bases from V and 5 bases from J, leaving 7 bases between. CDR3 length: 11 amino acids. The CDR3 region has the DNA TGTGCCAGCAGCCAAGCTGACGAGCAGTACTTC. This gives the protein CASSQADEQYF.

This clonotype occurred a few times. The chain links TRBV28 to TRBJ2-7; possible D gene TRBD1, 5 bases. Per the germline V gene, CDR1 is MDHEN and CDR2 is SYDVKM. With 4 bases removed from V and 4 bases from J, the gap between germline ends came to 8 bases. The CDR3 has 12 residues. CDR3 residues: CASSSDNYEQYF. The CDR3 nucleotides read TGTGCCAGCAGTTCGGACAATTACGAGCAGTACTTC.

This clonotype was seen a few times. The chain is built from TRBV6-6 and TRBJ2-1; D gene unclear. The CDR3 has 15 amino acids. The ends were cut back, 2 bases at V and 9 bases at J, with 17 bases in the middle. Per the germline V gene, CDR1 is MNHNY and CDR2 is SVGAGI (reference sequence). CDR3 residues: CASSYVVSGGTEQFF. CDR3 nucleotides: TGTGCCAGCAGTTACGTTGTGTCGGGTGGCACTGAGCAGTTCTTC.

Ten or more counts support this clonotype. This chain uses TRBV27 with TRBJ1-4; no definite D call. The CDR3 totals 14 residues. Per the germline V gene, CDR1 is MNHEY and CDR2 is SMNVEV (reference sequence). Trimming stripped 5 bases from V and 8 bases from J, with 15 bases between. The CDR3 coding sequence is TGTGCCAGCAGTCCCGCCCTCAGGAGGGAAAAACTGTTTTTT. Protein product: CASSPALRREKLFF.

This clonotype was picked up a small number of times. At one end, the junction sequence differs from germline, possibly due to a read error. The chain carries TRBV7-7 and TRBJ2-1; D not resolved. The CDR3 extends over 15 amino acids. The germline V gene has CDR1 SSHAT and CDR2 FNYEAQ (reference sequence). The CDR3, as DNA: TGTGCTAGCAGACCACTGGGCGGCTCCTACAATGAGCAGTTCTTC. It specifies CASRPLGGSYNEQFF.

As regards this clonotype: The CDR3 does not end in the conserved phenylalanine or tryptophan, so this is likely a read error. The chain links TRBV4-3 to TRBJ1-3; D remains ambiguous. The CDR3 totals 16 residues. The germline CDR1 and CDR2 sequences are LGHNA and YSLEER. V lost 0 bases and J 3 bases, leaving 12 bases between the germline ends. The CDR3 sequence: CASSQDKEYFGNTIYL. In nucleotides, the CDR3 is TGCGCCAGCAGCCAAGATAAGGAGTACTTTGGAAACACCATATATCTT.

In the case of this clonotype: A much larger clone lies one base from this, so it may be a read error. Likely a read error: the CDR3 ends without its conserved phenylalanine or tryptophan. The chain uses TRBV7-2 and TRBJ1-1, with 7 bases that match TRBD1. CDR3 size: 13 residues. CDR1 and CDR2 (germline): SGHTA, FQGNSA. Trimming at V came to 6 bases and at J to 7 bases, leaving 8 bases not matched to a gene. Here the CDR3 DNA reads TGTGCCAGCAGGCCACAGGGGTCGGGTGAAGCTTTCCTT. It specifies CASRPQGSGEAFL.

The CDR3 protein is CASSPSGSRYRNEQFF. CDR3 in DNA: TGTGCCAGCAGCCCCTCTGGGTCCCGCTACCGCAATGAGCAGTTCTTC. The gene calls are TRBV11-2 and TRBJ2-1; D remains unclear. The germline V gene encodes CDR1 SGHAT and CDR2 FQNNGV. This CDR3 has 16 amino acids. V gave up 5 bases and J gave up 6 bases, with 20 bases separating them.

This clonotype turned up a few times. V gene TRBV5-5 combines with J gene TRBJ2-7; D is possibly TRBD1 (5 bases). The length of the CDR3 is 15 residues. Germline CDR1 and CDR2: SGHKS and YYEKEE (reference sequence). The V and J ends lost 0 bases and 7 bases respectively, with 17 bases between them. The CDR3 is CASSLVSGFLREQYF. The CDR3 bases are TGTGCCAGCAGCTTGGTGTCAGGGTTCCTGCGGGAGCAGTACTTC.

This clonotype was seen once. This rearrangement joins TRBV2 to TRBJ2-7; perhaps TRBD1 as D (5 bases). This CDR3 spans 14 amino acids. V dropped 1 base and J dropped 1 base, with 8 bases sitting between them. Germline loops: CDR1 SNHLY, CDR2 FYNNEI. The CDR3 sequence: CASSEGTSSYEQYF. CDR3 sequence (DNA): TGTGCCAGCAGTGAAGGGACATCTTCCTACGAGCAGTACTTC.

This clonotype was recorded at least ten times. This chain joins TRBV7-9 and TRBJ2-2; D ambiguous. The germline gives CDR1 SEHNR, CDR2 FQNEAQ (reference sequence). The CDR3 totals 14 residues. Trimming pared 1 base from V and 6 bases from J, leaving 9 bases between. The CDR3 DNA follows: TGTGCCAGCAGCTTAGGGCAGGAGCCCGGGGAGCTGTTTTTT. Translating it yields CASSLGQEPGELFF.

The chain uses TRBV6-6 and TRBJ1-2; D remains unclear. The CDR3 consists of 15 residues. Trimming took 2 bases from V and 4 from J, leaving 14 bases between them. CDR1 is MNHNY and CDR2 is SVGAGI in the germline V gene (reference sequence). Written as DNA, the CDR3 is TGTGCCAGCAGTTACGTAGGCCGGGGTCGCTATGGCTACACCTTC. It translates to CASSYVGRGRYGYTF.

This clonotype occurred many times. This chain uses TRBV29-1 with TRBJ2-4; D gene uncertain. Trimming removed 4 bases from V and 0 bases from J, with 7 bases in between. The length of the CDR3 is 13 residues. CDR1 and CDR2 (germline): SQVTM, ANQGSEA. CDR3 loop: CSVVGLAKNIQYF. The CDR3, as DNA: TGCAGCGTTGTAGGGTTAGCCAAAAACATTCAGTACTTC.

Remarks on this clonotype: The junction departs from the called germline gene at one end, perhaps through a read error. The chain joins TRBV7-7 to TRBJ2-2; 10 bases are shared with TRBD1. The germline V gene encodes CDR1 SSHAT and CDR2 FNYEAQ (reference sequence). CDR3 size: 14 residues. The CDR3 DNA reads TGTGCTAGCAGCTACGGGACAGGGGCTGGGGAGCTGTTTTTT. This encodes CASSYGTGAGELFF.